These 27 T cell receptor beta chains came from one sample sequenced in a study of blood T cell repertoires in COVID-19. Libraries were prepared by immunoSEQ multiplex PCR; TCRdb keeps only in-frame clonotypes and omits some of them. The sample contains roughly 230,000 clones, more than 75% of which appear only once. Source material: PBMCs or T cells enriched from blood (not recorded which). Receptor source: a woman in her 50s who had been exposed to COVID-19.

CDR3 amino acids: CASSPAALNRGAKTRPEKLFF. The CDR3 DNA sequence: TGTGCCAGTAGCCCTGCGGCCCTAAACAGGGGGGCGAAGACGAGGCCTGAAAAACTGTTTTTT. The V and J genes are TRBV19 and TRBJ1-4; 8 bases fit TRBD1. The V and J ends lost 6 bases and 7 bases, in that order; junction bases with no gene match: 28. The CDR3 covers 21 residues. From germline, CDR1 is LNHDA and CDR2 SQIVND (reference sequence).

This clone was picked up one time. The rearrangement uses TRBV6-2 or TRBV6-3 and TRBJ2-1; 9 positions agree with TRBD2. V gave up 2 bases and J gave up 9 bases; unmatched junction bases: 14. CDR1 and CDR2 from the germline V gene are MNHEY and SVGEGT. The CDR3 length is 17 residues. This chain's CDR3 is CASSYIFGTSMLAEQFF. CDR3 coding DNA: TGTGCCAGCAGTTACATATTTGGGACTAGCATGTTGGCTGAGCAGTTCTTC.

The chain links TRBV5-1 to TRBJ1-6, with 7 bases fitting TRBD1. J was trimmed by 6 bases and V by 4 bases; bases with no gene match: 13. CDR3 length equals 17 residues. Germline V gene sequence: CDR1 SGHRS, CDR2 YFSETQ. The CDR3 coding sequence is TGCGCCAGCAGCCCGGACTCCGGGACAGTGTTTAATTCACCCCTCCACTTT. Its protein is CASSPDSGTVFNSPLHF.

This rearrangement joins TRBV6-2 or TRBV6-3 to TRBJ2-7, with TRBD1 matching 10 bases. V lost 1 base, J lost 0 bases, and 0 bases stayed unmatched. CDR1 and CDR2 (germline): MNHEY, SVGEGT. The CDR3 totals 15 residues. The DNA for the CDR3 is TGTGCCAGCAGTTACTGGACAGGGGGCTCCTACGAGCAGTACTTC. Translating it yields CASSYWTGGSYEQYF.

The rearrangement joins TRBV25-1 to TRBJ2-6; 7 nucleotides align to TRBD1. With V trimmed by 6 bases and J by 2 bases, 10 bases remained unmatched. The germline V gene encodes CDR1 MGHDK and CDR2 SYGVNS. The CDR3 length is 17 residues. The CDR3 is CASRSTGIGTGANVLTF. The CDR3 nucleotides are TGTGCCAGCAGGTCGACAGGGATCGGTACTGGGGCCAACGTCCTGACTTTC.

The rearrangement links TRBV19 to TRBJ1-1; D perhaps matches TRBD1 (5 bases). The CDR3 totals 13 residues. CDR1 and CDR2 from the germline V gene are LNHDA and SQIVND (reference sequence). V was pared by 3 bases and J by 5 bases, with 10 bases between. The CDR3, as DNA: TGTGCCAGTAGTATTGAGGGGAGGACTGAAGCTTTCTTT. It is translated as CASSIEGRTEAFF.

The chain uses TRBV7-2 and TRBJ2-7, with a weak D call TRBD1 (7 bases). The V gene lost 4 bases and the J gene lost 6 bases, with 19 bases spanning the gap. Germline-derived CDR1 and CDR2 are SGHTA and FQGNSA. The CDR3 length is 15 residues. CDR3 protein: CASSSQGGLWAEQYF. The CDR3 bases are TGTGCCAGCAGCTCGCAGGGGGGACTCTGGGCCGAGCAGTACTTC.

This clone was seen only once. V usage is TRBV30 and J usage is TRBJ2-1, with 7 bases fitting TRBD2. V lost 0 bases to trimming and J lost 6 bases; unmatched junction nucleotides: 8. CDR1 and CDR2 from the germline V gene are GTSNPN and SVGIG (reference sequence). This CDR3 comprises 15 residues. Written as DNA, the CDR3 is TGTGCCTGGAGTGTACACGGGGGGAACCTCAATGAGCAGTTCTTC. Protein: CAWSVHGGNLNEQFF.

This rearrangement joins TRBV5-4 to TRBJ2-3; 9 nucleotides line up with TRBD1. Germline CDR1 and CDR2: SGHNT and YYREEE (reference sequence). The length of the CDR3 is 14 residues. Losses at the gene ends were 5 bases for V and 7 bases for J; bases not matched to a gene: 8. The chain's CDR3 is CASSTGGTLNTQYF. CDR3 nucleotide sequence: TGTGCCAGCAGTACAGGGGGCACCCTGAATACGCAGTATTTT.

The rearrangement links TRBV18 to TRBJ1-1, with TRBD1 as a possible D gene (5 bases). Germline values: CDR1 KGHSH, CDR2 LQKENI. The CDR3 spans 14 residues. V was shortened by 3 bases and J by 3 bases, with 11 bases between the two germline ends. The CDR3 spells CASSPSGWDTEAFF. The CDR3 region has the DNA TGTGCCAGCTCACCTTCAGGGTGGGACACTGAAGCTTTCTTT.

The chain uses TRBV30 and TRBJ1-1, with D uncertain. The CDR3 is 15 amino acids. Trimming removed 0 bases at V and 3 bases at J, with 14 bases between. CDR1 is GTSNPN, CDR2 SVGIG, per germline (reference sequence). The CDR3 here is CAWSVHPGVDTEAFF. CDR3 DNA: TGTGCCTGGAGTGTACATCCCGGGGTCGACACTGAAGCTTTCTTT.

V gene TRBV10-1 combines with J gene TRBJ1-6; D is ambiguous. The CDR3 totals 14 residues. V lost 2 bases and J 8 bases, leaving 10 bases between the germline ends. CDR1 is WNHNN, CDR2 SYGVQD, per germline (reference sequence). CDR3 sequence: CASSETRADSPLHF. Here the CDR3 DNA reads TGCGCCAGCAGTGAGACTAGAGCGGATTCACCCCTCCACTTT.

The chain employs TRBV7-9 and TRBJ1-1; 11 bases align to TRBD1. Looked up from germline, CDR1 is SEHNR and CDR2 is FQNEAQ (reference sequence). This CDR3 spans 12 amino acids. Unmatched junction bases numbered 4, after V lost 4 bases and J lost 12 bases. The CDR3 sequence: CASSSGQGASFF. The DNA for the CDR3 is TGTGCCAGCAGCTCCGGACAGGGGGCATCTTTCTTT.

V is TRBV2 and J is TRBJ1-5; D not certain. This CDR3 is built from 15 residues. Germline CDR1 reads SNHLY; CDR2 reads FYNNEI. V lost 6 bases and J 1 base, leaving 13 bases between the germline ends. The CDR3: CASREDFVSNQPQHF. The CDR3 coding sequence is TGTGCCAGCAGAGAGGACTTCGTCAGCAATCAGCCCCAGCATTTT.

This chain joins TRBV13 and TRBJ2-1; 9 nucleotides match TRBD1. CDR1 and CDR2 from the germline V gene are PRHDT and FYEKMQ (reference sequence). The V and J ends lost 3 bases and 7 bases, in that order; junction bases with no gene match: 4. This CDR3 comprises 14 residues. The CDR3 spells CASSFNRGRNEQFF. CDR3 DNA sequence: TGTGCCAGCAGCTTTAACAGGGGGCGGAATGAGCAGTTCTTC.

The V and J genes are TRBV7-9 and TRBJ2-3; 10 bases line up with TRBD2. CDR1 is SEHNR, CDR2 FQNEAQ, per germline (reference sequence). V gave up 1 base and J gave up 2 bases; unmatched junction bases: 6. The CDR3 consists of 17 residues. The CDR3 DNA is TGTGCCAGCAGCTTAGATAGCGGGGGGAGGCCCACAGATACGCAGTATTTT. Translation: CASSLDSGGRPTDTQYF.

The chain links TRBV2 to TRBJ2-5, with D tentatively TRBD2 (7 bases). The germline V gene encodes CDR1 SNHLY and CDR2 FYNNEI. The CDR3 runs 14 residues. V lost 5 bases, J lost 4 bases, and 14 bases lay in between. The CDR3 sequence is CASSYRGEGETQYF. The CDR3 region has the DNA TGTGCCAGCAGTTATAGGGGGGAGGGAGAGACCCAGTACTTC. Together with reference TRBV2 and TRBJ2-5, the CDR3 gives the full variable domain: EPEVTQTPSHQVTQMGQEVILRCVPISNHLYFYWYRQILGQKVEFLVSFYNNEISEKSEIFDDQFSVERPDGSNFTLKIRSTKLEDSAMYFCASSYRGEGETQYFGPGTRLLVL.

The sample holds one count of this clone. This chain links TRBV28 with TRBJ1-4; D is uncertain. The V end was cut by 6 bases, the J end by 8 bases, with 16 bases between. Germline CDR1 and CDR2: MDHEN and SYDVKM. This CDR3 spans 14 amino acids. CDR3: CASSDDKIHEKLFF. The CDR3, as DNA: TGTGCCAGCAGCGATGACAAAATCCACGAAAAACTGTTTTTT.

This chain uses TRBV11-2 with TRBJ1-2; D ambiguous. CDR1 is SGHAT, CDR2 FQNNGV, per germline. V was clipped by 1 base and J by 4 bases, with 7 bases between them. The CDR3 is 13 amino acids. The CDR3 loop reads CASSLVGSYGYTF. In DNA, the CDR3 is TGTGCCAGCAGCTTAGTCGGGAGCTATGGCTACACCTTC.

The CDR3 DNA follows: TGTGCCAGCAGCAAAGGGACTAGACAGAACACTGAAGCTTTCTTT. Translating gives CASSKGTRQNTEAFF. The chain carries TRBV21-1 and TRBJ1-1. TRBV21-1 is a recognized pseudogene. CDR3 length: 15 amino acids.

This clone was picked up one time. J is TRBJ1-3 and V is TRBV5-6; D remains ambiguous. The V end was cut by 1 base, the J end by 0 bases, with 11 bases between. In germline, CDR1 is SGHDT, CDR2 YYEEEE. The CDR3 length is 16 residues. In DNA form, the CDR3 reads TGTGCCAGCAGCTTGAACAGATGGATCTCTGGAAACACCATATATTTT. It encodes CASSLNRWISGNTIYF.

The chain couples TRBV19 to TRBJ1-1; D is uncertain. The germline V gene has CDR1 LNHDA and CDR2 SQIVND (reference sequence). V lost 0 bases and J lost 5, with 10 bases in between. The length of the CDR3 is 14 residues. CDR3 sequence: CASSIDGTRTEAFF. The DNA for the CDR3 is TGTGCCAGTAGTATAGACGGTACGCGGACTGAAGCTTTCTTT. The variable domain in full, with the rest retrieved from reference TRBV19 and TRBJ1-1, is DGGITQSPKYLFRKEGQNVTLSCEQNLNHDAMYWYRQDPGQGLRLIYYSQIVNDFQKGDIAEGYSVSREKKESFPLTVTSAQKNPTAFYLCASSIDGTRTEAFFGQGTRLTVV.

The chain has TRBV18 and TRBJ2-7; the match to TRBD1 covers 7 bases. Germline lookup yields CDR1 KGHSH and CDR2 LQKENI. This CDR3 is 13 amino acids long. The V segment lost 3 bases and the J segment 4 bases; nucleotides outside the gene matches: 3. CDR3 sequence: CASSPGQTYEQYF. For the CDR3, the DNA is TGTGCCAGCTCACCGGGACAGACGTACGAGCAGTACTTC.

The chain has TRBV5-1 and TRBJ2-5; D is uncertain. The CDR3 sequence is 13 residues long. Germline values: CDR1 SGHRS, CDR2 YFSETQ. Trimming left V 1 base short and J 2 bases short, with 6 bases between. The CDR3 sequence is CASSLFGQETQYF. In nucleotides, the CDR3 is TGCGCCAGCAGCTTGTTCGGTCAAGAGACCCAGTACTTC.

The V gene is TRBV2, the J gene TRBJ2-1, with TRBD2 matching over 14 bases. The J segment lost 8 bases and the V segment lost 9 bases, leaving 6 bases of the junction unmatched. The germline V gene has CDR1 SNHLY and CDR2 FYNNEI. The CDR3 totals 14 residues. The CDR3 sequence is CASKGLAGGYEQFF. The DNA of the CDR3 is TGTGCCAGTAAAGGACTAGCGGGGGGTTATGAGCAGTTCTTC.

The V call is TRBV4-3, the J call TRBJ2-1, with a weak D call TRBD1 (5 bases). V lost 0 bases and J 5 bases, leaving 14 bases between the germline ends. Germline loops: CDR1 LGHNA, CDR2 YSLEER. There are 16 residues in the CDR3. The CDR3 here is CASSQDRRGWNNEQFF. The CDR3 DNA follows: TGCGCCAGCAGCCAAGATAGAAGGGGATGGAACAATGAGCAGTTCTTC.

The V and J genes are TRBV6-5 and TRBJ2-7, with TRBD1 matching over 11 bases. Germline V gene lookup returns CDR1 MNHEY and CDR2 SVGAGI. Losses at the gene ends were 7 bases for V and 6 bases for J; bases not matched to a gene: 5. The CDR3 is 13 amino acids. The CDR3 loop is CASMDRGHGEQYF. CDR3 nucleotides: TGTGCCAGCATGGACAGGGGGCACGGCGAGCAGTACTTC.